These T cell receptor beta chains were read from a single sample in a study of T-cell reconstitution after alpha-beta-depleted transplantation in children. TCRdb re-called the PCR reads with MiXCR, one entry per CDR3 protein. The sample lists roughly 400,000 distinct CDR3 sequences, 43% occurring once. Sequenced material: PBMCs, taken before TCRalphabeta/CD19-depleted stem cell transplant. The receptors were gathered from a girl under 10 years old with aplastic anemia, due to receive a stem cell transplant. The CDR3 runs from the conserved cysteine through the conserved F or W. D genes are given only for firm matches. Size values are once, few and many counts, or a class for expanded clones, and some rows have none.

abundance,j_gene,d_gene,v_gene,CDR3aa,CDR3nt
NA,TRBJ2-1,NA,TRBV29-1,CSVIRRDLAVDNEQFF,TGCAGCGTTATTCGGCGGGATCTAGCAGTAGACAATGAGCAGTTCTTC
NA,TRBJ1-3,NA,TRBV3-1,CASSGRLSGNTIYF,TGTGCCAGCAGCGGCAGGCTCTCTGGAAACACCATATATTTT
NA,TRBJ1-2,NA,TRBV6-1,CAARSGNYGYTF,TGTGCCGCCCGATCCGGGAACTATGGCTACACCTTC
many,TRBJ2-5,TRBD1,TRBV7-9,CASSLSQGRETQYF,TGTGCCAGCAGCTTATCACAGGGGCGGGAGACCCAGTACTTC
many,TRBJ2-7,TRBD2,TRBV20-1,CSARDEIRRREGYEQYF,TGCAGTGCTAGAGATGAAATACGAAGGCGGGAGGGCTACGAGCAGTACTTC
NA,TRBJ2-7,TRBD1,TRBV20-1,CSARVGTGPTYEQYF,TGCAGTGCTAGAGTCGGGACAGGGCCTACCTACGAGCAGTACTTC
NA,TRBJ1-2,NA,TRBV20-1,CSARENALNYGYTF,TGCAGTGCTAGAGAGAATGCTCTAAACTATGGCTACACCTTC
NA,TRBJ1-5,TRBD1,TRBV20-1,CSARVQGGQPQHF,TGCAGTGCTAGAGTGCAGGGGGGACAGCCCCAGCATTTT
few,TRBJ2-4,NA,TRBV4-3,CASSQVGRGETKNIQYF,TGCGCCAGCAGCCAAGTTGGCAGGGGAGAGACCAAAAACATTCAGTACTTC
few,TRBJ2-3,TRBD1,TRBV18,CASSPLATGGSDTQYF,TGTGCCAGCTCACCACTTGCGACAGGGGGCTCAGATACGCAGTATTTT
few,TRBJ2-7,NA,TRBV18,CASSPLGLTRGTTYEQYF,TGTGCCAGCTCACCTCTCGGACTAACTCGCGGGACGACCTACGAGCAGTACTTC
few,TRBJ2-1,TRBD2,TRBV7-2,CASSSTGLAGDRSSYNEQFF,TGTGCCAGCAGCTCAACGGGACTAGCGGGAGATCGGAGCTCCTACAATGAGCAGTTCTTC
NA,TRBJ2-2,NA,TRBV5-5,CASSLAGSHGELFF,TGTGCCAGCAGCTTGGCTGGGTCCCACGGGGAGCTGTTTTTT
NA,TRBJ1-2,NA,TRBV5-1,CASSPGSNNGYTF,TGCGCCAGCAGCCCGGGCTCAAATAATGGCTACACCTTC
NA,TRBJ2-3,NA,TRBV7-2,CASSFTITDTQYF,TGTGCCAGCAGCTTCACTATCACAGATACGCAGTATTTT
NA,TRBJ2-5,TRBD2,TRBV7-3,CASSLTGLGGNQETQYF,TGTGCCAGCAGCTTAACCGGTCTGGGGGGGAACCAAGAGACCCAGTACTTC